A selection of T cell receptor beta chains follows, all from one sample in a study of beta chain features in type 1 diabetes. The protocol was immunoSEQ multiplex PCR, while the TCRdb copy is restricted to in-frame clones and leaves out a portion. The sample holds around 340,000 clones, 9.3% seen once. Sequenced input: central memory CD4+ T cells from blood. The receptors originated from a young man with type 1 diabetes. The conserved cysteine and the conserved F or W are not part of the CDR3 here. Clone sizes are given selectively: once, few, many, or a class where the clone is expanded.

NA TRBV14 ASSPMTRDFSPLH
few TRBV28 ASSLVQYNSPLH
NA TRBV6-6 ASRTLQGLYGAF
NA TRBV18 ASSPPGQGGEKLF
NA TRBV5-5 ASSLALRGEDGYT
NA TRBV9 ASSVDGGANTEAF
few TRBV5-1 ASSLATGNMNTEAF
many TRBV28 ASSLSGSSLETQY
NA TRBV14 ASSPWSGTPVAF
NA TRBV5-1 ASSTSGGEDTQY
NA TRBV5-4 ASSWDRGGSPLH
few TRBV7-2 ASSLVSGRGGANYGYT
NA TRBV7-9 ASTGADTQY
NA TRBV30 AWTPGDRGRETQY
NA TRBV13 ASSLEAEQF
NA TRBV6-5 ASSYSSGGANTEAF
NA TRBV30 AWSAQGQGGRSPLH
NA TRBV28 ASSLRGQYYEQY
many TRBV29-1 SVAEGRQWF
NA TRBV7-2 ASSVTYEQY
NA TRBV6-6 ASSKNPDTQY
few TRBV4-1 ASSLSGTETQY
NA TRBV5-1 ASSLVGSSYNEQF
few TRBV4-3 ASSQDLKETQY
NA TRBV27 ASSFGSGGALTQY
few TRBV6-1 ASLPGQSMNTEAF
NA TRBV6-5 ASSEQGYEQY
NA TRBV28 ASSQARGGTETQY
NA TRBV10-1 ASSELIGELF
NA TRBV7-2 ASSLGPLGGGANVLT
few TRBV7-2 ASSLETTDAYGYT
NA TRBV7-2 ASSNDKSYEQY
few TRBV7-2 ASSATTDNEQF
NA TRBV11-2 ASSIPGTGGEKLF
few TRBV2 ASGGTSGATDTQY
NA TRBV10-3 AISEGGGQGAAEQF
NA TRBV5-4 ASSAGGHQANTGELF
many TRBV15 ATSRDSWVSSADTQY
NA TRBV13 ASSLQISSYNEQF
NA TRBV30 AWKDNYEQY